The 8 T cell receptor beta chains presented below share a single source sample, sequenced in a study of identical twins. TCRdb passed the 5' RACE reads through MiXCR, listing each CDR3 protein once. The table lists hundreds of thousands of distinct CDR3 sequences, approximately 13% of them singletons. The same sample was also studied in work on yellow fever vaccine responses in identical twins.

Sequenced input: PBMCs. These receptors all come from a woman between 18 and 29 years old in good health.

V and J are TRBV4-1 and TRBJ2-5, with D unclear. The CDR3 consists of 14 residues. V lost 4 bases to trimming and J lost 5 bases, with 14 bases between them. Per germline, CDR1 MGHRA and CDR2 YSYEKL. The CDR3 sequence is CASSPILGGETQYF. The CDR3 nucleotides are TGCGCCAGCAGCCCTATTCTGGGTGGTGAGACCCAGTACTTC.

The sample holds many counts of this clonotype. The V gene is TRBV12-3 or TRBV12-4, the J gene TRBJ2-1; 8 bases agree with TRBD2. The CDR3 is 14 amino acids. The junction had 3 bases not matched to a gene; V was cut back by 6 bases and J by 2 bases. The CDR3 nucleotides read TGTGCCAGCAGACCGGGACTAGCCTACAATGAGCAGTTCTTC. Its translation: CASRPGLAYNEQFF.

The chain links TRBV6-1 to TRBJ1-4; D is undetermined. The V and J ends lost 0 bases and 3 bases respectively, with 11 bases between them. The germline gives CDR1 MNHNS, CDR2 SASEGT. The CDR3 loop spans 16 amino acids. The CDR3 is CASSEARRAANEKLFF. In DNA form, the CDR3 reads TGTGCCAGCAGTGAAGCGAGGAGGGCGGCTAATGAAAAACTGTTTTTT.

V is TRBV5-1 and J is TRBJ1-1; no reliable D call. V was trimmed by 2 bases and J by 1 base, leaving 12 bases between them. The germline CDR1 and CDR2 sequences are SGHRS and YFSETQ. CDR3 length: 15 residues. Here the CDR3 reads CASSFGPGGNTEAFF. Written as DNA, the CDR3 is TGCGCCAGCAGCTTTGGACCCGGTGGGAACACTGAAGCTTTCTTT.

The table lists this clonotype with many counts. The CDR3 region is CASSFTTSEADTQYF. In DNA form, the CDR3 reads TGTGCCAGCAGCTTTACGACTAGCGAAGCAGATACGCAGTATTTT. The rearrangement links TRBV7-2 to TRBJ2-3, with TRBD2 matching over 8 bases. V shed 3 bases, J shed 4 bases, and the junction held 6 bases outside the gene matches. This CDR3 contains 15 residues. Germline V lookup: CDR1 SGHTA, CDR2 FQGNSA.

This clonotype occurred a few times. The chain uses TRBV5-1 and TRBJ1-4; possible D gene TRBD1, 6 bases. The V gene's germline CDR1 is SGHRS and CDR2 YFSETQ. The V gene lost 6 bases and the J gene lost 8 bases, with 17 bases spanning the gap. This CDR3 is 14 amino acids long. The CDR3 DNA follows: TGCGCCAGCAAATCCTACAGGGCGGACGAAAAACTGTTTTTT. Residues: CASKSYRADEKLFF.

This clonotype was observed a handful of times. The CDR3 region has the DNA TGTGCCAGCAGCCCGGGACTAGCGGGACGGGGGATGCGGGTGGCAGATACGCAGTATTTT. Amino acids: CASSPGLAGRGMRVADTQYF. This sequence joins TRBV11-2 and TRBJ2-3, with 13 bases identical to TRBD2. The length of the CDR3 is 20 residues. Germline CDR1 reads SGHAT; CDR2 reads FQNNGV. V was pared by 5 bases and J by 4 bases, with 18 bases of the junction left unmatched.

The chain has TRBV20-1 and TRBJ2-1, with D possibly TRBD1 on 5 matching bases. V was cut by 3 bases and J by 3 bases, with 18 bases left in between. The CDR3 runs to 16 residues. The germline V gene has CDR1 DFQATT and CDR2 SNEGSKA (reference sequence). The CDR3 region is CSARENIWGLYNEQFF. CDR3 bases: TGCAGTGCTAGGGAGAATATATGGGGCCTCTACAATGAGCAGTTCTTC.